The rows below give T cell receptor beta chains drawn from one sample of a study of naive and memory T cell subsets. TCRdb called the UMI-ligation and nested PCR reads again in MiXCR, with one record for every CDR3 protein. There are approximately 90,000 distinct CDR3 sequences in the sample; 11% occur only once, and more than 0.13% lies in the top ten. The specimen sequenced was naive CD4+ T cells from blood. The receptors here all came from a human donor in good health. CDR3s include the opening cysteine and the closing phenylalanine or tryptophan. D genes are given only for firm matches.

D,J,V,CDR3
-,TRBJ2-5,TRBV18,CASSPNQETQYF
-,TRBJ1-3,TRBV20-1,CSASVGSLGNTIYF
TRBD2,TRBJ2-2,TRBV30,CAWSPGTSGNTGELFF
-,TRBJ1-2,TRBV18,CASSPPSGVDGYTF
-,TRBJ2-3,TRBV20-1,CSARWKRTTDTQYF
-,TRBJ2-5,TRBV18,CASSKGKYQETQYF
-,TRBJ2-2,TRBV20-1,CSANPVGVAGELFF
-,TRBJ1-6,TRBV3-1,CASSQSGNSPLHF
-,TRBJ2-7,TRBV7-9,CASSSAGKRSSPYEQYF
-,TRBJ2-3,TRBV10-3,CAISRTEDRQYF
-,TRBJ2-3,TRBV24-1,CATSDPSGFLADTQYF
-,TRBJ2-7,TRBV30,CAWSLPANFPYEQYF
-,TRBJ2-1,TRBV29-1,CSVHGGNEQFF
TRBD2,TRBJ2-4,TRBV6-6,CASSSHLAGGYKNIQYF
-,TRBJ2-1,TRBV5-1,CASSLHGNEQFF
TRBD2,TRBJ2-3,TRBV14,CASSQERPGIAGADTQYF
-,TRBJ1-5,TRBV12-3/TRBV12-4,CASSRTGGGNQPQHF
-,TRBJ1-6,TRBV5-1,CASSLVTANSPLHF
TRBD1,TRBJ1-2,TRBV6-5,CASRRTGSKNGYTF
-,TRBJ1-1,TRBV20-1,CSARLHGGTEAFF
-,TRBJ2-1,TRBV21-1,CASSPPVWSGDNEQFF
TRBD2,TRBJ2-1,TRBV24-1,CATENSGRKGYEQFF
-,TRBJ2-3,TRBV12-3/TRBV12-4,CASSLPDTQYF
TRBD2,TRBJ2-7,TRBV6-2/TRBV6-3,CASSRRLAGNYEVGEQYF
-,TRBJ2-1,TRBV12-3/TRBV12-4,CASRKLEEQFF
TRBD1,TRBJ2-1,TRBV12-3/TRBV12-4,CASSLRWRQGFYEQFF
-,TRBJ1-4,TRBV28,CASYKQGVEKLFF
-,TRBJ2-1,TRBV5-1,CASSLQGERFNEQFF
-,TRBJ2-7,TRBV7-2,CASSLYLEGIRYF
-,TRBJ1-1,TRBV20-1,CSAPGSRGDTEAFF
-,TRBJ1-5,TRBV6-6,CASSYAGQNNQPQHF
-,TRBJ2-7,TRBV18,CASSSDTYEQYF
TRBD1,TRBJ2-5,TRBV10-3,CAISEPIDREFPQETQYF
-,TRBJ1-2,TRBV2,CASSGNYGYTF
-,TRBJ2-5,TRBV29-1,CSVADGRETQYF
-,TRBJ1-2,TRBV29-1,CSVVLGAGPSYGYTF
-,TRBJ1-5,TRBV6-2/TRBV6-3,CASSPSAQGNQPQHF
-,TRBJ2-1,TRBV6-4,CASSAGWGRSYNEQFF
-,TRBJ2-1,TRBV29-1,CSVLPAHNEQFF
TRBD2,TRBJ2-3,TRBV4-2,CASSQRGPDTQYF